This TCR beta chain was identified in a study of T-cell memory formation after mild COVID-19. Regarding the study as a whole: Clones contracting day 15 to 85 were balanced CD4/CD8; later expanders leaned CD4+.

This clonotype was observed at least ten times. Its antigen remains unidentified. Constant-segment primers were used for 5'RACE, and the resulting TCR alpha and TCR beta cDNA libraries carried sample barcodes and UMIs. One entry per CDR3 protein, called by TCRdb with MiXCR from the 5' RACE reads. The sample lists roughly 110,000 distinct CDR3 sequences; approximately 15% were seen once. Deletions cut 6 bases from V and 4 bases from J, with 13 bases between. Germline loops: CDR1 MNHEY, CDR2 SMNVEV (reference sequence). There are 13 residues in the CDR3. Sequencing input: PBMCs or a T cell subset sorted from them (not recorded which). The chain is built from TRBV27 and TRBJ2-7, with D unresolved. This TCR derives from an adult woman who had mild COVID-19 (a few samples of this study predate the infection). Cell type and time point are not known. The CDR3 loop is CASSQVGSYEQYF. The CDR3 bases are TGTGCCAGCAGCCAGGTTGGGTCTTACGAGCAGTACTTC.